Listed here are 10 T cell receptor beta chains from one sample, sequenced in a study of beta chain features in type 1 diabetes. Study-wide findings and caveats: TCRB CDR3 length was moderately but significantly reduced in all four CD4+ subsets of Type 1 diabetes patients.

Of the isolated RNA, all was reverse transcribed, and so the sequenced material was expressed TCRB transcripts. The data were produced by immunoSEQ multiplex PCR, yet TCRdb's version contains in-frame clones alone and is incomplete. The table records some 250,000 clones, around 14% of them present only once. These receptors' targets are unknown. Sequencing was performed on naive CD4+ T cells from blood. These receptors all stem from a man under 40 with type 1 diabetes.

This sequence joins TRBV5-4 and TRBJ2-7; D perhaps matches TRBD1 (5 bases). Germline V gene lookup returns CDR1 SGHNT and CDR2 YYREEE (reference sequence). V dropped 5 bases and J dropped 5 bases, with 20 bases sitting between them. This CDR3 has 15 amino acids. CDR3 region: CASSSQGEVWNEQYF. The DNA of the CDR3 is TGTGCCAGCAGTTCTCAGGGTGAAGTGTGGAACGAGCAGTACTTC.

This sequence joins TRBV5-1 and TRBJ2-2; D gene ambiguous. Germline V gene lookup returns CDR1 SGHRS and CDR2 YFSETQ. The germline V and J ends were trimmed by 1 base and 6 bases, with 16 bases remaining between them. The length of the CDR3 is 16 residues. The CDR3 spells CASSLLAGSSSGELFF. The DNA for the CDR3 is TGCGCCAGCAGCTTGCTGGCAGGCTCGAGCTCCGGGGAGCTGTTTTTT.

The table lists this clone with a few counts. The chain employs TRBV10-3 and TRBJ1-1, with D maybe TRBD1 (6 bases). V shed 4 bases and J shed 2 bases, with 8 bases lying between them. The CDR3 spans 13 residues. Looked up from germline, CDR1 is ENHRY and CDR2 is SYGVKD. The DNA for the CDR3 is TGTGCCATCAGTGGGGACACCAACACTGAAGCTTTCTTT. Its translation is CAISGDTNTEAFF.

The chain carries TRBV5-4 and TRBJ2-7; D perhaps matches TRBD2 (5 bases). In germline, CDR1 is SGHNT, CDR2 YYREEE (reference sequence). Trimming shortened V by 1 base and J by 1 base, and 12 bases separated the two germline ends. This CDR3 is 15 amino acids long. CDR3 residues: CASSLSLGSSYEQYF. For the CDR3, the DNA is TGTGCCAGCAGCTTGTCTCTAGGGAGTTCCTACGAGCAGTACTTC.

This clone was picked up a small number of times. This rearrangement joins TRBV11-2 to TRBJ1-2; a possible D gene is TRBD1 (5 bases). The V and J ends lost 6 bases and 1 base respectively, with 18 bases between them. The length of the CDR3 is 16 residues. CDR1 SGHAT and CDR2 FQNNGV come from the germline V gene. The CDR3 DNA sequence: TGTGCCAGCAGTAGCTTAGTCGGGGGTCTTAACTATGGCTACACCTTC. Translating gives CASSSLVGGLNYGYTF.

This clone occurred a few times. V and J are TRBV21-1 and TRBJ2-2; the D call of TRBD1 is as the table states it, not checked on the DNA. TRBV21-1 is marked as a pseudogene. This CDR3 contains 14 residues. Here the CDR3 DNA reads TGTGCCAGCCCGGGACAGGGGACCACCGGGGAGCTGTTTTTT. Its protein product is CASPGQGTTGELFF.

This clone turned up a few times. The chain carries TRBV5-1 and TRBJ2-7, with a tentative D call TRBD1 (5 bases). Germline V gives CDR1 SGHRS, CDR2 YFSETQ. Trimming removed 0 bases at V and 2 bases at J, with 9 bases between. The CDR3 runs 14 residues. The CDR3 loop is CASSLGVRAYEQYF. The CDR3 nucleotides are TGCGCCAGCAGCTTGGGGGTCAGGGCCTACGAGCAGTACTTC.

There are a few counts of this clone. This sequence joins TRBV6-5 and TRBJ1-1, with D tentatively TRBD1 (5 bases). V lost 2 bases to trimming and J lost 0 bases, with 7 bases between them. CDR1 MNHEY and CDR2 SVGAGI come from the germline V gene. The CDR3 extends over 14 amino acids. CDR3 bases: TGTGCCAGCAGTTACAGGGACTTGAACACTGAAGCTTTCTTT. Amino acids: CASSYRDLNTEAFF.

This clone was counted a few times. The chain couples TRBV12-5 to TRBJ2-3; 11 bases are a match to TRBD2. Per the germline V gene, CDR1 is LGHNT and CDR2 is FRNRAP. Trimming removed 6 bases from V and 3 bases from J; junction bases left unmatched: 11. The CDR3 has 17 residues. The CDR3 is CASGTSGSVGGTDTQYF. CDR3 bases: TGTGCTAGTGGAACTAGCGGGAGTGTCGGCGGAACAGATACGCAGTATTTT.

This clone turned up a few times. The rearrangement links TRBV4-1 to TRBJ2-7; 8 bases are a match to TRBD2. J gave up 3 bases and V 4 bases, and 5 bases lay outside the gene matches. The CDR3 loop spans 14 amino acids. Germline V gene data show CDR1 as MGHRA and CDR2 as YSYEKL. CDR3: CASSPAGEFYEQYF. The CDR3, as DNA: TGCGCCAGCAGCCCAGCGGGAGAGTTCTACGAGCAGTACTTC.